This T cell receptor beta chain was recorded in a study of shared clonotypes between healthy human individuals. Unsorted PBMCs provided DNA that was sequenced on ten immunoSEQ deep assay plates. Repertoires were generated with immunoSEQ multiplex PCR, while TCRdb's copy carries only in-frame clones and drops some. The sample consists of approximately 500,000 clones, about 75% of them appearing once. Sequencing was done on a sample of PBMCs. The clonotype originates from a woman in her thirties or forties in good health. Some clones in this sample may be carry-over from other donors' samples.

The CDR3 here is CASSSTYGYTF. Written as DNA, the CDR3 is TGTGCCAGCAGTTCAACCTATGGCTACACCTTC. The J gene is TRBJ1-2, the V gene TRBV6-6, with unresolved D. Trimming took off 4 bases at V and 4 bases at J, with 4 bases between the two ends. The germline gives CDR1 MNHNY, CDR2 SVGAGI (reference sequence). This CDR3 is 11 amino acids long.